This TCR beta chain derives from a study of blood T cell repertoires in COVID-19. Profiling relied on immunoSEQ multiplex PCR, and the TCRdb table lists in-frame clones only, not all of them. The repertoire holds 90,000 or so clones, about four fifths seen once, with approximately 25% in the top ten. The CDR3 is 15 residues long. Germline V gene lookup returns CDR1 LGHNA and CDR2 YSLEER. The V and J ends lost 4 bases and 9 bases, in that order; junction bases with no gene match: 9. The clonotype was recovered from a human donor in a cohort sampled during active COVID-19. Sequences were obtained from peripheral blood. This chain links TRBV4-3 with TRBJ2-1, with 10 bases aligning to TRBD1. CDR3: CASSLRDRGSGEQFF. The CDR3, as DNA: TGCGCCAGCAGCCTGCGGGACAGGGGCTCGGGTGAGCAGTTCTTC.